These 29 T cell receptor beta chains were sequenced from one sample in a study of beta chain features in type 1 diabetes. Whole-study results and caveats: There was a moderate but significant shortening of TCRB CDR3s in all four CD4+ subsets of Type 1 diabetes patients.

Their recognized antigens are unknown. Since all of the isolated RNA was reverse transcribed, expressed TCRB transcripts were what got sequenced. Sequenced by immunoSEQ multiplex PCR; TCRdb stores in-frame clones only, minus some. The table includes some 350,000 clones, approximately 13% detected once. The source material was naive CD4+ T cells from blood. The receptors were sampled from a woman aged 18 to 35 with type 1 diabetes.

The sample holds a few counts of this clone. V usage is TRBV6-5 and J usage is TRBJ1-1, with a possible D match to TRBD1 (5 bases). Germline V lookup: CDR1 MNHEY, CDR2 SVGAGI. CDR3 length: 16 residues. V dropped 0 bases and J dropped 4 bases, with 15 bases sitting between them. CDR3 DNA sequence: TGTGCCAGCAGTTACTCGAGGGGAGGTTTGGGCACTGAAGCTTTCTTT. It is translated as CASSYSRGGLGTEAFF.

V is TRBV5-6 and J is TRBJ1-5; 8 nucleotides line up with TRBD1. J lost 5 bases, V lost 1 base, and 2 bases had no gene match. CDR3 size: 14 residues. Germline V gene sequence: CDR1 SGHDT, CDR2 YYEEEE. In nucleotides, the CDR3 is TGTGCCAGCAGCTTGACGACAGGGGATCAGCCCCAGCATTTT. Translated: CASSLTTGDQPQHF. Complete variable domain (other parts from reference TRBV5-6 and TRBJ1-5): DAGVTQSPTHLIKTRGQQVTLRCSPKSGHDTVSWYQQALGQGPQFIFQYYEEEERQRGNFPDRFSGHQFPNYSSELNVNALLLGDSALYLCASSLTTGDQPQHFGDGTRLSIL.

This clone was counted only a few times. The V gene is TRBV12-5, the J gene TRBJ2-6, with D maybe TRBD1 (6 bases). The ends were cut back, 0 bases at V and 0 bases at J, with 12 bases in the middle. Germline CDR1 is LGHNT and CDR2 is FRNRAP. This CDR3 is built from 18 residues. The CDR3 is CASGLVQGTLSGANVLTF. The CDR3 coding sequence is TGTGCTAGTGGTTTGGTACAGGGAACCCTCTCTGGGGCCAACGTCCTGACTTTC.

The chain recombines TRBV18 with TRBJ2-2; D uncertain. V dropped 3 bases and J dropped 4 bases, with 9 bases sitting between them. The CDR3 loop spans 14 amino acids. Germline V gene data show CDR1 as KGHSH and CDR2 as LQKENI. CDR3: CASSPKRSTGELFF. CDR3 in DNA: TGTGCCAGCTCACCGAAGAGATCCACCGGGGAGCTGTTTTTT.

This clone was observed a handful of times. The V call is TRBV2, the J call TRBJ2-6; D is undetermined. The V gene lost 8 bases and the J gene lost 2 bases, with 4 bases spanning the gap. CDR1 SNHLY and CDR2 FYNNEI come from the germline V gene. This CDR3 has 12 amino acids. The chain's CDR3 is CASSTGANVLTF. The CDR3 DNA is TGTGCCAGCTCAACTGGGGCCAACGTCCTGACTTTC.

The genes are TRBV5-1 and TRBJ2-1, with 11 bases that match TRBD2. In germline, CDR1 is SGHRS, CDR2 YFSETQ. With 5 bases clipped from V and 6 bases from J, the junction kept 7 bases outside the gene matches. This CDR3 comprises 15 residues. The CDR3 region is CASRKGLADLNEQFF. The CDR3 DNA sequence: TGCGCCAGCAGGAAGGGACTAGCGGATCTCAATGAGCAGTTCTTC.

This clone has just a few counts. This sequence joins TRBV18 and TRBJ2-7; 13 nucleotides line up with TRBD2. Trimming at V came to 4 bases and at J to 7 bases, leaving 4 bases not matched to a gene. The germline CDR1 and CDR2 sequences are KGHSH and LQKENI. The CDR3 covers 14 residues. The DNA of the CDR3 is TGTGCCAGCTCACTCGGACTAGCGGGAGTGGAGCAGTACTTC. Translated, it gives CASSLGLAGVEQYF.

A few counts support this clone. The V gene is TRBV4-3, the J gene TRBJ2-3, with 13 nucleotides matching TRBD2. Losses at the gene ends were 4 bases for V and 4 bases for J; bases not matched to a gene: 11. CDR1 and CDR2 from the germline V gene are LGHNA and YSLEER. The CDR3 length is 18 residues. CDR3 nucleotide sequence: TGCGCCAGCAGCCGAGACGGGACTAGCGGGACCGGCGCAGATACGCAGTATTTT. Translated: CASSRDGTSGTGADTQYF.

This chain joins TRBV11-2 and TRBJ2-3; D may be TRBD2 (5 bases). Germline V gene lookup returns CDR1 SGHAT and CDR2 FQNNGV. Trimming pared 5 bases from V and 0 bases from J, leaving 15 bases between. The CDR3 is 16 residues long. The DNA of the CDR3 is TGTGCCAGCAGCACCACCGGGGTACCCAGCACAGATACGCAGTATTTT. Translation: CASSTTGVPSTDTQYF.

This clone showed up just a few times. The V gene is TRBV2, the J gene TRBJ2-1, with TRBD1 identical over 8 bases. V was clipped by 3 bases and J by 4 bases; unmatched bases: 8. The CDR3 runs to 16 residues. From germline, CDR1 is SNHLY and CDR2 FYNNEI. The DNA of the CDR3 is TGTGCCAGCAGTGATTTGGGACAGGCTAAATACAATGAGCAGTTCTTC. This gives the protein CASSDLGQAKYNEQFF.

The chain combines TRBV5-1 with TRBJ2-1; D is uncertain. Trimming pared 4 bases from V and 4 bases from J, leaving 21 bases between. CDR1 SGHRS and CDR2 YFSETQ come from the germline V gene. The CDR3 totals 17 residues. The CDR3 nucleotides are TGCGCCAGCAGCCCCAATTTAGCCGCACCGACTTACAATGAGCAGTTCTTC. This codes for CASSPNLAAPTYNEQFF.

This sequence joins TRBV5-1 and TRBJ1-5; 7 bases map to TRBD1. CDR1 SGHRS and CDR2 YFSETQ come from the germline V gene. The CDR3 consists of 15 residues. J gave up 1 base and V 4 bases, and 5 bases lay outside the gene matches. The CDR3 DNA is TGCGCCAGCAGCCACGGGACAGAAAGCAATCAGCCCCAGCATTTT. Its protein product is CASSHGTESNQPQHF.

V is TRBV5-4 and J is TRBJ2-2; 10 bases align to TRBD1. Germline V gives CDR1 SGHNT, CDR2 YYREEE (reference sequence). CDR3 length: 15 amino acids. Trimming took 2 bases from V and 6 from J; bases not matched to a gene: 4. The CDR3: CASSLRDRGPGELFF. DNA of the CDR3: TGTGCCAGCAGCTTAAGGGACAGGGGCCCCGGGGAGCTGTTTTTT.

CDR3 nucleotide sequence: TGTGCCAGCAGGTCAACCGGGACAGGAGTCTCTGGGGCCAACGTCCTGACTTTC. This sequence encodes CASRSTGTGVSGANVLTF. The chain recombines TRBV7-9 with TRBJ2-6, with TRBD1 matching over 8 bases. Trimming removed 6 bases from V and 0 bases from J; junction bases left unmatched: 10. The CDR3 contains 18 residues. The germline V gene encodes CDR1 SEHNR and CDR2 FQNEAQ (reference sequence).

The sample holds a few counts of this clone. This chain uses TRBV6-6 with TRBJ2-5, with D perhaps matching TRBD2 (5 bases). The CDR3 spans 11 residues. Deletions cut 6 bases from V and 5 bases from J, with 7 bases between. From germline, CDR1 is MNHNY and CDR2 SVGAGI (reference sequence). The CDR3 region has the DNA TGTGCCAGCAGCGGGGTGGAGACCCAGTACTTC. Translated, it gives CASSGVETQYF.

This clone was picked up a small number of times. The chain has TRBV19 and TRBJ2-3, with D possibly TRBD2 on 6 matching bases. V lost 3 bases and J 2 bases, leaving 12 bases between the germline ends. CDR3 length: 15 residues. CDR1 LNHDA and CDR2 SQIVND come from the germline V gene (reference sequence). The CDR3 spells CASSIRAGSTDTQYF. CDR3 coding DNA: TGTGCCAGTAGTATTAGAGCGGGCTCCACAGATACGCAGTATTTT.

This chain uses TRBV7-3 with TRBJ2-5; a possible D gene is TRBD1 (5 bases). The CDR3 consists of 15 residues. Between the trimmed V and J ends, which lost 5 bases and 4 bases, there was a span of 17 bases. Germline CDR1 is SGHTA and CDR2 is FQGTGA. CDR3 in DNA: TGTGCCAGCAGCCAACCGGACACGGCGCTAGAGACCCAGTACTTC. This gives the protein CASSQPDTALETQYF.

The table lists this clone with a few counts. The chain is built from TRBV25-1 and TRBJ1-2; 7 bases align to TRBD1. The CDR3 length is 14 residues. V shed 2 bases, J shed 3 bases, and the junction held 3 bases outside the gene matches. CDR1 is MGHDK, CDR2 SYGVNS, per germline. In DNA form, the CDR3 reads TGTGCCAGCAGTGAACCCGGGACAGACTATGGCTACACCTTC. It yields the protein CASSEPGTDYGYTF.

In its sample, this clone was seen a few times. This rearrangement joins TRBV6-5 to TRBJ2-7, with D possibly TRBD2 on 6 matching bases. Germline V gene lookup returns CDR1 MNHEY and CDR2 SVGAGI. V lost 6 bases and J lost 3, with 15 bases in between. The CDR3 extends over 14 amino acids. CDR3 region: CASRSGDFGYEQYV. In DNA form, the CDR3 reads TGTGCCAGCAGATCCGGGGACTTCGGCTACGAGCAGTACGTC.

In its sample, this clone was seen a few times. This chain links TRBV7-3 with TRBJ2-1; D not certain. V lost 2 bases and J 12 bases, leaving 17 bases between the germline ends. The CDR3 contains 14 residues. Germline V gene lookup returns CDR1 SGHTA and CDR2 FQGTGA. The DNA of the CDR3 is TGTGCCAGCAGCTTAGGCGGTGTGGGTGCAATGCAGTTCTTC. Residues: CASSLGGVGAMQFF.

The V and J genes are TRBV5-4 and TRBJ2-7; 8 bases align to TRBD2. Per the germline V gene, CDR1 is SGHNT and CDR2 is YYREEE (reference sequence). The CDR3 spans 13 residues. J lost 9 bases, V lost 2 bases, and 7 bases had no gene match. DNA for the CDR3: TGTGCCAGCAGCTTAACGGGAGGGCAGATGCAGTACTTC. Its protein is CASSLTGGQMQYF.

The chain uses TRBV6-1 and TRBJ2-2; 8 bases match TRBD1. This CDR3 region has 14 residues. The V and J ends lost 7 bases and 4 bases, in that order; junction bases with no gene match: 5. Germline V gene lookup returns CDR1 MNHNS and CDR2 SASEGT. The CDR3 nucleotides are TGTGCCAGCAATCGGGACAGGCTCACCGGGGAGCTGTTTTTT. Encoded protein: CASNRDRLTGELFF.

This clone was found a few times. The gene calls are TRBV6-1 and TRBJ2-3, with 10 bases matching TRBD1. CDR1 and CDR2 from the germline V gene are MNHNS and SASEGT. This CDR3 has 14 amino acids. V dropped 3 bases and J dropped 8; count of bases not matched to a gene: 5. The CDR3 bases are TGTGCCAGCAGTGAGACAGGGGGCTCGGGTACGCAGTATTTT. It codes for CASSETGGSGTQYF.

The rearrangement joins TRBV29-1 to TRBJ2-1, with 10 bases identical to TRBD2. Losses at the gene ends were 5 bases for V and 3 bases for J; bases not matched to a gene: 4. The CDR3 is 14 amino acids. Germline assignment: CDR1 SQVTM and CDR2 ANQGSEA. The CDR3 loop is CSVTGTSVYNEQFF. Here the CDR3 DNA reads TGCAGCGTTACCGGGACTAGCGTCTACAATGAGCAGTTCTTC.

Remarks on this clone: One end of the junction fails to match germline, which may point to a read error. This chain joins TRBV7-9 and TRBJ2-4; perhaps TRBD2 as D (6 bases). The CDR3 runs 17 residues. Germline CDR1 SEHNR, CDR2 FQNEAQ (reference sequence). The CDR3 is CASSLAKEALAKNIQYF. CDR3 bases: TGTGCCAGCAGCCTAGCGAAAGAAGCCTTAGCCAAAAACATTCAGTACTTC.

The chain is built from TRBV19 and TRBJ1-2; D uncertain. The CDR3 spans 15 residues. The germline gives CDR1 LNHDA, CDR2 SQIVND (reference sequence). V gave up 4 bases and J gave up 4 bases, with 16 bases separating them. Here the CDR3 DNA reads TGTGCCAGTAGTAGCGGCCCGGAAAGTACCTATGGCTACACCTTC. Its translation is CASSSGPESTYGYTF.

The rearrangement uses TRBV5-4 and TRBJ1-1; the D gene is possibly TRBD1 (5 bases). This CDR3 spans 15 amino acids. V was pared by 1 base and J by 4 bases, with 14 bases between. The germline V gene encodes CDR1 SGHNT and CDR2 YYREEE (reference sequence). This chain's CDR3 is CASSLFAGRFTEAFF. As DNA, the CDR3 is TGTGCCAGCAGCTTGTTTGCAGGGAGGTTCACTGAAGCTTTCTTT.

CDR3 nucleotides: TGTGCCAGCAGTGTCTCCCACGGTGAAAAACTGTTTTTT. This encodes CASSVSHGEKLFF. The rearrangement uses TRBV2 and TRBJ1-4; no definite D call. CDR3 size: 13 residues. The V gene's germline CDR1 is SNHLY and CDR2 FYNNEI. The V end was cut by 4 bases, the J end by 7 bases, with 10 bases between.

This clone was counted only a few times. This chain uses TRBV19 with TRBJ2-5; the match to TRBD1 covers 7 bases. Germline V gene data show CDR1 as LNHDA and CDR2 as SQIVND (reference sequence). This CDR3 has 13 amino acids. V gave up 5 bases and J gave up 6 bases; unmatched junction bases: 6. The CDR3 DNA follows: TGTGCCAGTAGTGCCAACAGGGGAAAGACCCAGTACTTC. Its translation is CASSANRGKTQYF.